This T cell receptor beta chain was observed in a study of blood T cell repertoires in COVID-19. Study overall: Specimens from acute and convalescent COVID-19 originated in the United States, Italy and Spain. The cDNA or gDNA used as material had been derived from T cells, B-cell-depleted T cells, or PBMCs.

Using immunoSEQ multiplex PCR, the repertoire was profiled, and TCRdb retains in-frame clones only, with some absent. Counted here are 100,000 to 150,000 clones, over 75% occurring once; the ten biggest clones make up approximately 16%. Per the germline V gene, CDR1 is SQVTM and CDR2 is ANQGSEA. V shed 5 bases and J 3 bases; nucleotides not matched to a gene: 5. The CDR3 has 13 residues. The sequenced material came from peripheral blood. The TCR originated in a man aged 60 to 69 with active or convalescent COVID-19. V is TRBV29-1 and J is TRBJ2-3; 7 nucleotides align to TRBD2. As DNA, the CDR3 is TGCAGCGTTAGGGAGCGGGGAACAGATACGCAGTATTTT. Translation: CSVRERGTDTQYF.